Shown below are 19 T cell receptor beta chains from a single sample sequenced in a study of blood T cell repertoires in COVID-19. The method was immunoSEQ multiplex PCR; TCRdb's version includes in-frame clones alone and lacks a portion of them. The sample consists of 250,000 or so clones, about four fifths of them appearing once. Sequenced input: peripheral blood. The receptors originated from a man under 40 who had recovered from COVID-19.

The chain has TRBV19 and TRBJ1-3; weak D call: TRBD1 (5 bases). Trimming shortened V by 7 bases and J by 1 base, and 14 bases separated the two germline ends. In germline, CDR1 is LNHDA, CDR2 SQIVND (reference sequence). The CDR3 is made up of 15 amino acids. CDR3 loop: CASKEGRRSGNTIYF. As DNA, the CDR3 is TGTGCCAGTAAGGAGGGGCGACGATCTGGAAACACCATATATTTT.

CDR3 bases: TGTGCCAGCAGCGCTGGACACGTACCTAATCAGCCCCAGCATTTT. Translation gives CASSAGHVPNQPQHF. The gene calls are TRBV9 and TRBJ1-5, with a tentative D call TRBD1 (5 bases). V shed 3 bases and J shed 4 bases, with 14 bases lying between them. The CDR3 spans 15 residues. The germline gives CDR1 SGDLS, CDR2 YYNGEE.

V and J are TRBV10-1 and TRBJ2-1; TRBD1 is a possible D gene (6 bases). Germline lookup yields CDR1 WNHNN and CDR2 SYGVQD (reference sequence). With 4 bases removed from V and 3 bases from J, the gap between germline ends came to 13 bases. This CDR3 has 15 amino acids. The CDR3 spells CASSARQDGYNEQFF. The DNA of the CDR3 is TGCGCCAGCAGTGCCCGACAGGACGGCTACAATGAGCAGTTCTTC.

The chain joins TRBV18 to TRBJ1-2; D remains unclear. This CDR3 is built from 13 residues. Trimming stripped 3 bases from V and 3 bases from J, with 8 bases between. CDR1 is KGHSH, CDR2 LQKENI, per germline. The CDR3 reads CASSPVGDYGYTF. In DNA form, the CDR3 reads TGTGCCAGCTCACCTGTGGGAGACTATGGCTACACCTTC.

The chain links TRBV7-8 to TRBJ1-5; the D is unclear. Germline values: CDR1 SGHVS, CDR2 FQNEAQ. Trimming stripped 5 bases from V and 0 bases from J, with 5 bases between. The CDR3 runs 13 residues. The CDR3 sequence: CASSADSNQPQHF. DNA for the CDR3: TGTGCCAGCAGCGCAGATAGCAATCAGCCCCAGCATTTT.

In DNA form, the CDR3 reads TGTGCCAGCAGCCTTGGGGACAGGGGGCTGCGGGATCAGCCCCAGCATTTT. Translating gives CASSLGDRGLRDQPQHF. The chain employs TRBV7-9 and TRBJ1-5, with 12 nucleotides matching TRBD1. Germline V gene sequence: CDR1 SEHNR, CDR2 FQNEAQ (reference sequence). After removal of 5 bases from V and 5 bases from J, the junction contained 10 bases not matched to a gene. The CDR3 runs 17 residues. Full variable domain (rest looked up from reference TRBV7-9 and TRBJ1-5): DTGVSQNPRHKITKRGQNVTFRCDPISEHNRLYWYRQTLGQGPEFLTYFQNEAQLEKSRLLSDRFSAERPKGSFSTLEIQRTEQGDSAMYLCASSLGDRGLRDQPQHFGDGTRLSIL.

The chain links TRBV14 to TRBJ2-3; TRBD1 might be the D (6 bases). V was cut by 6 bases and J by 2 bases, with 12 bases left in between. The V gene's germline CDR1 is SGHDN and CDR2 FVKESK. The CDR3 has 14 residues. The CDR3, as DNA: TGTGCCAGCAGTTACAGGGCTACCACAGATACGCAGTATTTT. Its translation: CASSYRATTDTQYF.

The V and J genes are TRBV7-2 and TRBJ2-5; 7 positions agree with TRBD1. Germline V lookup: CDR1 SGHTA, CDR2 FQGNSA. The V gene end was trimmed by 1 base and the J gene end by 7 bases; junction bases not matched to a gene: 15. This CDR3 is 17 amino acids long. The CDR3 is CASSLGGTEGQSGTQYF. CDR3 DNA: TGTGCCAGCAGCTTAGGGGGGACAGAGGGACAATCTGGGACCCAGTACTTC. Complete variable domain (other parts from reference TRBV7-2 and TRBJ2-5): GAGVSQSPSNKVTEKGKDVELRCDPISGHTALYWYRQSLGQGLEFLIYFQGNSAPDKSGLPSDRFSAERTGGSVSTLTIQRTQQEDSAVYLCASSLGGTEGQSGTQYFGPGTRLLVL.

This chain connects TRBV3-1 (or the pseudogene TRBV3-2) to TRBJ1-1; TRBD1 matches at 11 bases. There are 16 residues in the CDR3. CDR1 is LGHDT, CDR2 YNNKEL, per germline (reference sequence). J was trimmed by 4 bases and V by 2 bases; bases with no gene match: 6. CDR3 residues: CASSQHPGTGGTEAFF. The CDR3 nucleotides read TGTGCCAGCAGCCAACATCCCGGGACAGGGGGCACTGAAGCTTTCTTT.

For this clone: The sample holds other DNA sequences that translate to the same CDR3. This chain connects TRBV5-1 to TRBJ2-5; D is uncertain. Between the trimmed V and J ends, which lost 1 base and 4 bases, there was a span of 8 bases. The CDR3 totals 13 residues. Germline-derived CDR1 and CDR2 are SGHRS and YFSETQ. The CDR3 protein is CASSLRSGETQYF. The CDR3 DNA is TGCGCCAGCAGCTTGAGGAGTGGAGAGACCCAGTACTTC.

The chain uses TRBV29-1 and TRBJ1-2, with TRBD1 as a possible D gene (6 bases). Between the trimmed V and J ends, which lost 6 bases and 4 bases, there was a span of 18 bases. The CDR3 loop spans 14 amino acids. Germline V gives CDR1 SQVTM, CDR2 ANQGSEA. CDR3 in amino acids: CSVTETGWGYGYTF. The DNA of the CDR3 is TGCAGCGTGACGGAAACAGGGTGGGGCTATGGCTACACCTTC. Full variable domain (remainder filled in from reference TRBV29-1 and TRBJ1-2): SAVISQKPSRDICQRGTSLTIQCQVDSQVTMMFWYRQQPGQSLTLIATANQGSEATYESGFVIDKFPISRPNLTFSTLTVSNMSPEDSSIYLCSVTETGWGYGYTFGSGTRLTVV.

The chain couples TRBV7-3 to TRBJ2-1; TRBD2 matches 12 bases. In germline, CDR1 is SGHTA, CDR2 FQGTGA. Unmatched junction bases numbered 7, after V lost 0 bases and J lost 4 bases. The CDR3 runs to 18 residues. As DNA, the CDR3 is TGTGCCAGCAGCTTAACGTCCCGACTAGCGGGGGTATACAATGAGCAGTTCTTC. This encodes CASSLTSRLAGVYNEQFF.

The gene calls are TRBV28 and TRBJ1-1; 8 bases agree with TRBD1. Germline lookup yields CDR1 MDHEN and CDR2 SYDVKM. The J segment lost 0 bases and the V segment lost 5 bases, leaving 5 bases of the junction unmatched. This CDR3 is built from 15 residues. DNA for the CDR3: TGTGCCAGCAGTGTACAGGGGGTTGTGAACACTGAAGCTTTCTTT. Translation gives CASSVQGVVNTEAFF.

V is TRBV29-1 and J is TRBJ2-5; no reliable D call. Germline V gives CDR1 SQVTM, CDR2 ANQGSEA. This CDR3 has 12 amino acids. Trimming left V 8 bases short and J 3 bases short, with 13 bases between. The CDR3 sequence: CSHRDGEETQYF. The CDR3 DNA is TGCAGCCACCGTGACGGAGAAGAGACCCAGTACTTC. Full variable domain (rest looked up from reference TRBV29-1 and TRBJ2-5): SAVISQKPSRDICQRGTSLTIQCQVDSQVTMMFWYRQQPGQSLTLIATANQGSEATYESGFVIDKFPISRPNLTFSTLTVSNMSPEDSSIYLCSHRDGEETQYFGPGTRLLVL.

For this clone: A much larger clone lies a single base off, so this may be a read error. The chain has TRBV7-3 and TRBJ2-2; perhaps TRBD2 as D (6 bases). Trimming pared 3 bases from V and 0 bases from J, leaving 8 bases between. This CDR3 has 15 amino acids. Germline V gene data show CDR1 as SGHTA and CDR2 as FQGTGA. CDR3 loop: CASSLEGANTGELFF. The CDR3 bases are TGTGCCAGCAGCTTGGAGGGCGCGAACACCGGGGAGCTGTTTTTT.

This clone was seen a few times. The V gene is TRBV11-2, the J gene TRBJ1-3; D unresolved. Germline V gives CDR1 SGHAT, CDR2 FQNNGV. The ends were cut back, 2 bases at V and 0 bases at J, with 5 bases in the middle. The length of the CDR3 is 14 residues. The CDR3 loop is CASSLQDSGNTIYF. The CDR3 DNA is TGTGCCAGCAGCTTACAGGACTCTGGAAACACCATATATTTT. Complete variable domain (other parts from reference TRBV11-2 and TRBJ1-3): EAGVAQSPRYKIIEKRQSVAFWCNPISGHATLYWYQQILGQGPKLLIQFQNNGVVDDSQLPKDRFSAERLKGVDSTLKIQPAKLEDSAVYLCASSLQDSGNTIYFGEGSWLTVV.

The chain is built from TRBV6-5 and TRBJ1-5; D unresolved. V gave up 4 bases and J gave up 2 bases, with 12 bases separating them. Germline V gives CDR1 MNHEY, CDR2 SVGAGI. This CDR3 is built from 15 residues. CDR3 loop: CASSLVSGGNQPQHF. DNA of the CDR3: TGTGCCAGCAGTTTGGTCTCCGGGGGCAATCAGCCCCAGCATTTT.

This clone was recorded only once. The V and J genes are TRBV3-1 (or the pseudogene TRBV3-2) and TRBJ1-4; D is unclear. CDR1 is LGHDT and CDR2 is YNNKEL in the germline V gene (reference sequence). V lost 2 bases, J lost 8 bases, and 6 bases lay in between. The CDR3 is 12 amino acids. The CDR3 loop is CASSQTGEKLFF. The CDR3, as DNA: TGTGCCAGCAGCCAAACGGGGGAAAAACTGTTTTTT.

The chain is built from TRBV4-1 and TRBJ1-5; D call uncertain. CDR3 length: 15 amino acids. V lost 0 bases to trimming and J lost 1 base, with 7 bases between them. Germline loops: CDR1 MGHRA, CDR2 YSYEKL. The CDR3 coding sequence is TGCGCCAGCAGCCAAGATCATAGCAGCAATCAGCCCCAGCATTTT. Translation gives CASSQDHSSNQPQHF.